This TCR beta chain originates from a study of blood T cell repertoires in COVID-19. On the study more broadly: Sample material is recorded as cDNA or gDNA derived from T cells, B-cell-depleted T cells, or PBMCs.

The CDR3 extends over 14 amino acids. Germline V CDR1 and CDR2: SGHDT, YYEEEE. The ends lost 1 base at V and 5 bases at J; junction bases unmatched: 4. Authors' processing steps: Nucleated cell number was recorded as an estimate derived from reference gene primer amplification. Profiling relied on immunoSEQ multiplex PCR, and the TCRdb table lists in-frame clones only, not all of them. That table is the source of V, J and clone size, and D and trimming were worked out from the DNA. The sample carries 50,000 to 75,000 clones, roughly 89% recorded once. J is TRBJ2-5 and V is TRBV5-6; 8 bases line up with TRBD2. The sample comprised peripheral blood. This receptor was obtained from a man between 60 and 75 years old with acute or convalescent COVID-19. In DNA, the CDR3 is TGTGCCAGCAGCTTGAGCCCGGGGGGGGAGACCCAGTACTTC. It translates to CASSLSPGGETQYF.